The rows below give T cell receptor beta chains drawn from one sample of a study of OX40 agonist ivuxolimab in advanced cancers. Profiling relied on immunoSEQ multiplex PCR, and the TCRdb table lists in-frame clones only, not all of them. Of roughly 60,000 clones in the sample, under 95% are singletons; the top ten hold roughly 13%. This sample comprised CD4+ or CD8+ T cells sorted from blood, obtained in a trial of the OX40 agonist ivuxolimab. These TCRs come from an adult with an advanced solid tumor such as melanoma, head and neck, liver or kidney cancer. Each CDR3 is given with its conserved first and last residue. D genes are given only for firm matches. Only some rows state a clone size, as once, few, many or a class for expanded clones.

v_gene	d_gene	j_gene	abundance	CDR3aa	CDR3nt
TRBV6-6	TRBD2	TRBJ2-1	.	CASIGGRGDNEQFF	TGTGCCAGCATAGGCGGGAGAGGGGACAATGAGCAGTTCTTC
TRBV2	TRBD1	TRBJ2-7	.	CASSGTGTGIAEQYF	TGTGCCAGCAGTGGCACCGGGACAGGGATTGCCGAGCAGTACTTC
TRBV5-1	TRBD1	TRBJ2-7	.	CASSTDRVGYEQYF	TGCGCCAGCAGCACGGACAGGGTAGGATACGAGCAGTACTTC
TRBV27	TRBD1	TRBJ1-2	.	CASRNRRQGENYGYTF	TGTGCCAGCAGAAACAGACGACAGGGGGAGAACTATGGCTACACCTTC
TRBV11-2	.	TRBJ2-2	.	CASSLGESGELFF	TGTGCCAGCAGCTTAGGTGAATCCGGGGAGCTGTTTTTT
TRBV28	.	TRBJ1-5	few	CASRGYSNQPQHF	TGTGCCAGCAGGGGTTATAGCAATCAGCCCCAGCATTTT
TRBV5-4	TRBD2	TRBJ2-4	.	CASSTRLAAKNIQYF	TGTGCCAGCAGCACCCGACTAGCAGCCAAAAACATTCAGTACTTC
TRBV29-1	.	TRBJ1-2	.	CSVEVGNGYTF	TGCAGCGTTGAAGTGGGCAATGGCTACACCTTC
TRBV18	.	TRBJ1-2	.	CASSMFSTWGYTF	TGTGCCAGCTCCATGTTCAGCACCTGGGGCTACACCTTC
TRBV29-1	.	TRBJ1-5	once	CSVATDRHQPQHF	TGCAGCGTTGCGACAGACCGACATCAGCCCCAGCATTTT
TRBV28	.	TRBJ1-2	.	CASRIAGREQGYTF	TGTGCCAGCAGGATTGCGGGCAGGGAACAAGGCTACACCTTC
TRBV7-2	TRBD1	TRBJ2-5	.	CASSLGRYGQAVQETQYF	TGTGCCAGCAGCTTAGGGCGATACGGACAGGCCGTACAAGAGACCCAGTACTTC
TRBV2	.	TRBJ2-1	.	CASSDGGGYNEQFF	TGTGCCAGCAGTGATGGGGGCGGATACAATGAGCAGTTCTTC
TRBV5-1	.	TRBJ2-7	.	CATKPDTNYEQYF	TGCGCCACCAAACCGGACACGAACTACGAGCAGTACTTC
TRBV19	.	TRBJ1-5	.	CATKEVGQPQHF	TGTGCCACAAAAGAGGTGGGGCAGCCCCAGCATTTT
TRBV10-2	.	TRBJ2-3	once	CASSGHTDTQYF	TGCGCCAGCAGCGGACACACAGATACGCAGTATTTT
TRBV29-1	TRBD2	TRBJ2-1	.	CSVETSSYNEQFF	TGCAGCGTTGAGACTAGCAGTTACAATGAGCAGTTCTTC
TRBV6-1	.	TRBJ2-1	.	CASSEISSEQFF	TGTGCCAGCAGTGAAATCTCGAGCGAGCAGTTCTTC
TRBV19	.	TRBJ2-7	.	CASYRGDGPYEQYF	TGTGCCAGTTACCGCGGGGACGGACCCTACGAGCAGTACTTC
TRBV6-1	TRBD1	TRBJ1-1	.	CASSGTGASLGNTEAFF	TGTGCCAGCAGTGGTACAGGGGCTTCCCTGGGGAACACTGAAGCTTTCTTT
TRBV5-5	.	TRBJ1-2	.	CASSLIFREPTYTF	TGTGCCAGCAGCTTGATATTCCGCGAGCCTACTTACACCTTC
TRBV7-9	.	TRBJ2-1	.	CASSLSYNEQFF	TGTGCCAGCAGCTTATCGTACAATGAGCAGTTCTTC
TRBV27	.	TRBJ1-6	.	CASRETAAYSPLHF	TGTGCCAGCAGAGAAACAGCAGCGTATTCACCCCTCCACTTT
TRBV5-1	.	TRBJ2-2	.	CASSFMGNTGELFF	TGCGCCAGCAGCTTCATGGGGAACACCGGGGAGCTGTTTTTT
TRBV6-1	TRBD1	TRBJ2-7	.	CASSTGQVREQYF	TGTGCCAGCAGTACGGGACAGGTCCGAGAGCAGTACTTC
TRBV18	.	TRBJ2-5	.	CASSPVRETQYF	TGTGCCAGCTCACCAGTGAGAGAGACCCAGTACTTC
TRBV7-2	TRBD2	TRBJ2-5	.	CASSQGSGRSETQYF	TGTGCCAGCAGCCAAGGTAGCGGGAGAAGTGAGACCCAGTACTTC
TRBV11-3	TRBD2	TRBJ2-1	.	CASSLKRGYNEQFF	TGTGCCAGCAGCTTAAAGCGGGGGTACAATGAGCAGTTCTTC
TRBV29-1	.	TRBJ2-5	.	CSVEELGETQYF	TGCAGCGTTGAAGAACTAGGTGAGACCCAGTACTTC
TRBV9	.	TRBJ1-4	.	CASSVSGRSEKLFF	TGTGCCAGCAGCGTATCAGGGAGAAGCGAAAAACTGTTTTTT
TRBV5-4	.	TRBJ2-2	once	CASSDRKVNTGELFF	TGTGCCAGCAGCGACCGGAAGGTGAACACCGGGGAGCTGTTTTTT
TRBV10-3	TRBD2	TRBJ2-1	once	CAISETSGVNNEQFF	TGTGCCATCAGTGAAACTAGCGGGGTTAACAATGAGCAGTTCTTC
TRBV6-5	.	TRBJ2-7	.	CASSYRPAAYERYF	TGTGCCAGCAGTTACCGACCGGCCGCCTACGAGCGGTACTTC
TRBV28	TRBD2	TRBJ2-7	.	CASSLRRAGDPAYEQYF	TGTGCCAGCAGTCTCCGGAGGGCGGGGGACCCAGCCTACGAGCAGTACTTC
TRBV6-5	.	TRBJ1-6	.	CASSPVEGWSPLHF	TGTGCCAGCAGCCCCGTGGAGGGTTGGTCACCCCTCCACTTT
TRBV28	.	TRBJ2-3	.	CASSFGTQYF	TGTGCCAGCAGTTTTGGTACGCAGTATTTT